Presented here are 11 T cell receptor beta chains from one specimen sequenced in a study of cytomegalovirus exposure and HLA in healthy donors. Vbeta (60) and Jbeta (13) primers were used in the PCR. Some clones are missing from TCRdb's copy, which holds only in-frame ones; the method was immunoSEQ multiplex PCR. The sample yields 150,000 or so clones, 80% seen once. The sample comprised PBMCs. These receptors came from a man aged 50 to 59 in good health and CMV-seronegative.

This clone is a singleton in its sample. V is TRBV19 and J is TRBJ1-2; D is possibly TRBD1 (6 bases). The CDR3 totals 15 residues. Germline V gene data show CDR1 as LNHDA and CDR2 as SQIVND (reference sequence). V was pared by 5 bases and J by 2 bases, with 15 bases between. The CDR3 nucleotides are TGTGCCAGTAGTCTACAGGGTAGTATAAACTATGGCTACACCTTC. Translated: CASSLQGSINYGYTF.

V gene TRBV19 combines with J gene TRBJ1-1, with 8 bases lining up with TRBD1. The trim removed 4 bases at V and 2 bases at J, leaving 6 bases unmatched. Germline V lookup: CDR1 LNHDA, CDR2 SQIVND (reference sequence). The length of the CDR3 is 15 residues. CDR3 sequence: CASSNDRGLNTEAFF. The DNA of the CDR3 is TGTGCCAGTAGTAATGACAGGGGACTAAACACTGAAGCTTTCTTT.

The chain recombines TRBV11-2 with TRBJ2-3; 11 nucleotides match TRBD2. This CDR3 comprises 16 residues. The junction had 3 bases not matched to a gene; V was cut back by 4 bases and J by 0 bases. Germline V gene sequence: CDR1 SGHAT, CDR2 FQNNGV. The CDR3 loop is CASSSGLAASTDTQYF. CDR3 in DNA: TGTGCCAGCAGCTCGGGACTAGCGGCTAGCACAGATACGCAGTATTTT.

This clone was counted only a few times. The CDR3 DNA reads as TGTGCCAGCAGCTTGAGGACGGCAGGGGGCTCCTACGAGCAGTACTTC. It encodes CASSLRTAGGSYEQYF. The rearrangement joins TRBV5-4 to TRBJ2-7, with 7 bases lining up with TRBD1. Losses at the gene ends were 1 base for V and 0 bases for J; bases not matched to a gene: 7. CDR1 and CDR2 (germline): SGHNT, YYREEE (reference sequence). The CDR3 contains 16 residues.

This clone has only a few counts. The chain couples TRBV6-1 to TRBJ2-1; maybe TRBD1 (6 bases). Germline-derived CDR1 and CDR2 are MNHNS and SASEGT. V was cut by 1 base and J by 10 bases, with 11 bases left in between. The CDR3 length is 13 residues. This CDR3 is CASSEDTGKEQFF. CDR3 bases: TGTGCCAGCAGTGAAGACACAGGGAAGGAGCAGTTCTTC.

The chain carries TRBV5-1 and TRBJ2-7; 11 bases are shared with TRBD1. CDR3 length equals 15 residues. In germline, CDR1 is SGHRS, CDR2 YFSETQ. J lost 5 bases, V lost 3 bases, and 7 bases had no gene match. The CDR3 reads CASSSGTGGFNEQYF. The CDR3 DNA follows: TGCGCCAGCAGCTCCGGGACAGGGGGGTTCAACGAGCAGTACTTC.

The V gene is TRBV5-3, the J gene TRBJ2-1, with D possibly matching TRBD1 (6 bases). TRBV5-3 is classed as an ORF, of uncertain function. CDR3 length: 18 amino acids. V shed 0 bases and J shed 5 bases, with 21 bases lying between them. CDR3 sequence (DNA): TGTGCCAGAAGCTTGGTCCCGCGGACAGCCGAGGACCACAATGAGCAGTTCTTC. Protein sequence: CARSLVPRTAEDHNEQFF.

The chain combines TRBV18 with TRBJ2-3; maybe TRBD2 (5 bases). V dropped 2 bases and J dropped 1 base, with 13 bases sitting between them. The germline V gene encodes CDR1 KGHSH and CDR2 LQKENI. The length of the CDR3 is 16 residues. For the CDR3, the DNA is TGTGCCAGCTCACCAAGCTTCAGCGGAGGCACAGATACGCAGTATTTT. This gives the protein CASSPSFSGGTDTQYF.

This clone appeared a single time. The chain has TRBV13 and TRBJ2-5, with 12 positions matching TRBD2. Germline assignment: CDR1 PRHDT and CDR2 FYEKMQ (reference sequence). The V segment lost 6 bases and the J segment 3 bases; nucleotides outside the gene matches: 8. This CDR3 contains 16 residues. CDR3 protein: CASRNRRLAGEETQYF. The CDR3 DNA reads as TGTGCCAGCAGGAATAGAAGACTAGCGGGAGAAGAGACCCAGTACTTC.

This chain connects TRBV27 to TRBJ1-2, with D tentatively TRBD1 (6 bases). V gave up 4 bases and J gave up 4 bases, with 13 bases separating them. CDR1 and CDR2 (germline): MNHEY, SMNVEV (reference sequence). CDR3 size: 14 residues. The CDR3 loop is CASSSGTNPYGYTF. The CDR3 coding sequence is TGTGCCAGCAGTTCCGGGACAAACCCCTATGGCTACACCTTC.

CDR3 sequence: CAISGTSGGAPDTQYF. The CDR3 DNA follows: TGTGCCATCAGTGGGACTAGCGGGGGGGCCCCAGATACGCAGTATTTT. V gene TRBV10-3 combines with J gene TRBJ2-3; 15 nucleotides match TRBD2. CDR1 and CDR2 (germline): ENHRY, SYGVKD. There are 16 residues in the CDR3. J was trimmed by 4 bases and V by 4 bases; bases with no gene match: 3.